One T cell receptor beta chain is described in this entry. It has no known antigen specificity. No base quality values were provided; no much bigger clone lies one nucleotide off. These data come from a study of Graves' ophthalmopathy and Graves' hyperthyroidism (dated 2018 in TCRdb). Turning to the overall study: Peripheral blood was collected at initial diagnosis, before any treatment. The 100 discovery patients were divided at random into training and test sets in a 7:3 ratio. A discovery set of 95 to 100 patients (approximately 42 ophthalmopathy, 55 to 65 stable hyperthyroidism) was enrolled to explore V-J signatures distinguishing ophthalmopathy from hyperthyroidism. An independent validation cohort was composed of roughly 19 hyperthyroidism patients and about 16 patients who later progressed from hyperthyroidism to ophthalmopathy. To tell Graves' ophthalmopathy apart from Graves' hyperthyroidism, and to predict which patients would progress to ophthalmopathy, the study relied on TCR beta repertoire signatures. After sampling, hyperthyroidism patients received methimazole starting at 30 mg daily, and ophthalmopathy patients received high-dose intravenous methylprednisolone. In roughly 6 hyperthyroidism patients, T-cell repertoires of thyroid tissue and blood were compared. In total, 135 blood samples were TCR-sequenced: 43 ophthalmopathy, approximately 80 hyperthyroidism and approximately 17 hyperthyroidism-to-ophthalmopathy patients.

Broad study findings and their caveats: In validation, the model predicted ophthalmopathy progression with more than 70% sensitivity and roughly 72% specificity; some 13 predicted patients were CT-confirmed with GO in a median of approximately 6.5 months. The 13-signature model separated ophthalmopathy from stable hyperthyroidism with 85% to 90% sensitivity and approximately 83% specificity in cross-validation, and 80%/75% in the test set. Most of the expanded thyroid clonotypes with a frequency above 0.001 were also detected in blood, and it was suggested that the thyroid immune response may be reflected by blood repertoires. Sample size was not statistically predetermined, and group allocation was not concealed from the investigators.

Stable hyperthyroidism was defined as no progression to ophthalmopathy within 18 months of follow-up. The hyperthyroidism patients were 18 to 65 years old and newly diagnosed, with a disease duration of less than 2 months. Anyone with other autoimmune diseases, uncontrolled infections, pregnancy or lactation was excluded from the study. Clinical symptoms, serum thyroxine, TRAb, thyroid ultrasound and orbital computed tomography formed the basis of the diagnosis. Using Ficoll-Paque density gradient centrifugation, PBMCs were isolated from 9.5 to 10 ml of fresh peripheral blood. Total RNA was extracted with Trizol reagent and quality-checked on an Agilent 2100 Bioanalyzer. For repertoire sequencing, TCR beta CDR3 regions were amplified from RNA transcripts. The first round was an RT-PCR using HTBI primers with the Qiagen OneStep RT-PCR kit, and this first round was followed by a second-round multiplex PCR, then size selection and purification. Libraries were sequenced on an Illumina HiSeq2000 using paired-end 100 bp reads. As for how the authors treated the data: SOAPnuke was used for read processing, and reads with adapters, uncalled bases, a mean Phred below 15, or no exact constant-primer or identifier match were discarded. High-quality paired reads were merged with COPE v1.2.5. Each unique nucleotide sequence was treated as a clonotype, and MiTCR v1.1 was used to align the clonotypes to the IMGT TRB V, D and J references. The analysis was limited to V-J combinations with a frequency above 0.0001, which together covered 99% to 99.2% of repertoires. For each V-J combination, a TCR clonal expansion and chaos score was defined as the ratio of F50 clonal expansion to chaos observed in the TCRdist matrix. Welch's t-statistics and random forest were used to reduce the features to some 13 V-J combinations, which were then used as input to a naive Bayes classifier. Thyroid-blood repertoire similarity was quantified with the Morisita-Horn index. TCRdb handled the public reads itself, with Q25 trimming in fastp and clone calling in MiXCR, and kept productive beta chains. Rows are combined by CDR3 protein, so each entry shows the most common genes and DNA. The V and J calls here are based on TCRdb, not the publication. The sample contains hundreds of thousands of distinct CDR3 sequences, around 21% of them found a single time. The ten largest clones represent 2.5% to 3.5% of the sample.

Based on the germline V gene (reference sequence), the CDR1 and CDR2 sequences are GTSNPN and SVGIG. At the junction V is shortened by 3 bases and J by 3 bases, with 20 bases in between. From the cysteine through the phenylalanine, the CDR3 covers 17 amino acids. Only CDR3 DNA is held: 51 bases, read in frame from base 1. The TCR was taken from a woman between 18 and 29 years old with stable Graves' hyperthyroidism. Donor details come from another sample of the same person, matched by shared clones. This chain joins TRBV30 to TRBJ2-2, and perhaps TRBD1 as D gene, on 5 matching bases. Material: peripheral blood. The CDR3 has the sequence CAWSPLGVEQDTGELFF. The nucleotide sequence is TGTGCCTGGAGCCCCCTTGGGGTCGAACAGGACACCGGGGAGCTGTTTTTT.